This T cell receptor beta chain comes out of a study of preoperative IRX-2 immunotherapy in early breast cancer. Only in-frame clones appear in the TCRdb table, and some are missing; sequencing was by immunoSEQ multiplex PCR. The sample gives around 62,000 clones, approximately 94% of which show up once; 1.5% to 2% is in the top ten. CDR1 is LGHNA and CDR2 is YSLEER in the germline V gene. The CDR3 is 16 residues long. V was pared by 0 bases and J by 0 bases, with 3 bases of the junction left unmatched. Treatment meaning: preoperative locoregional IRX-2 cytokine immunotherapy. This chain uses TRBV4-3 with TRBJ2-3; the match to TRBD2 covers 7 bases. The receptor was derived from a human donor with breast cancer. The sample was collected from a patient treated with IRX-2 immunotherapy. The CDR3 loop reads CASSQEAGLSTDTQYF. CDR3 nucleotide sequence: TGCGCCAGCAGCCAAGAAGCGGGGCTAAGCACAGATACGCAGTATTTT.